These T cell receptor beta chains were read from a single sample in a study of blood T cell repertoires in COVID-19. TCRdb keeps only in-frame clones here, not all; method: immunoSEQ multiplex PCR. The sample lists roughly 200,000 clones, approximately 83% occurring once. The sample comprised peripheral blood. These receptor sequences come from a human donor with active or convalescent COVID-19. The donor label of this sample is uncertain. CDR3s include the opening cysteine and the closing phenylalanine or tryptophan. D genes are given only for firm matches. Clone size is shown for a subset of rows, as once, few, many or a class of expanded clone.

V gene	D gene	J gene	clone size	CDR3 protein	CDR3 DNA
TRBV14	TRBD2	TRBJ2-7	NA	CASSTFGLAGGPDEQYF	TGTGCCAGCAGCACCTTTGGACTAGCGGGAGGGCCGGATGAGCAGTACTTC
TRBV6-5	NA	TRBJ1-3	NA	CASRGPGNTIYF	TGTGCCAGCAGGGGGCCTGGAAACACCATATATTTT
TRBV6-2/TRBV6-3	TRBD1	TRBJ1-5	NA	CASSNPQGSNQPQHF	TGTGCCAGCAGTAACCCACAGGGGAGCAATCAGCCCCAGCATTTT
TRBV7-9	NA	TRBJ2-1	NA	CASSAEASNEQFF	TGTGCCAGCAGCGCCGAAGCGTCAAATGAGCAGTTCTTC
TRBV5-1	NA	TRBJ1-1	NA	CASSGRENTEAFF	TGCGCCAGCAGCGGCCGGGAGAACACTGAAGCTTTCTTT
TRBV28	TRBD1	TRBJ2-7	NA	CASKGDRAHEQYF	TGTGCCAGCAAAGGTGACAGGGCCCACGAGCAGTACTTC
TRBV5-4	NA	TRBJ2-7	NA	CARPTLQELEVYEQYF	TGTGCCAGGCCGACCTTACAAGAGCTAGAGGTGTACGAGCAGTACTTC
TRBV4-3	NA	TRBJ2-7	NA	CASSQDAAYEQYF	TGCGCCAGCAGCCAAGATGCGGCCTACGAGCAGTACTTC
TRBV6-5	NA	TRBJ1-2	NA	CASSYSRRTGFTF	TGTGCCAGCAGTTACTCGAGGAGAACAGGGTTCACCTTC
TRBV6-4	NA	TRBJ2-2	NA	CASSATGNTGELFF	TGTGCCAGCAGTGCAACGGGAAACACCGGGGAGCTGTTTTTT
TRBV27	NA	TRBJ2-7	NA	CASSIVARSYEQYF	TGTGCCAGCAGCATTGTGGCGAGGAGCTACGAGCAGTACTTC
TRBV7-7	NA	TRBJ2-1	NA	CASSFAGPNNEQFF	TGTGCTAGCAGTTTCGCAGGCCCCAACAATGAGCAGTTCTTC
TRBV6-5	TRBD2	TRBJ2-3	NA	CASKLASEGVDTQYF	TGTGCCAGCAAACTAGCGTCCGAGGGAGTAGATACGCAGTATTTT
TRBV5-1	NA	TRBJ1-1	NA	CASSPGGGNTEAFF	TGCGCCAGCAGCCCTGGGGGGGGCAACACTGAAGCTTTCTTT
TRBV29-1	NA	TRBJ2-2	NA	CSAPGESGELFF	TGCAGCGCCCCCGGGGAGTCCGGGGAGCTGTTTTTT
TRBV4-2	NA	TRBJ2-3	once	CASSQDWGPRADTQYF	TGTGCCAGCAGCCAAGACTGGGGCCCTAGGGCCGATACGCAGTATTTT
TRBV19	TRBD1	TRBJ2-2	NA	CASSTDRGSFLAGELFF	TGTGCCAGTAGCACAGACAGGGGCTCCTTTTTGGCCGGGGAGCTGTTTTTT
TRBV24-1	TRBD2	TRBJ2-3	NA	CATSSGAGGQVDTQYF	TGTGCCACCTCCTCAGGCGCGGGGGGGCAGGTGGATACGCAGTATTTT
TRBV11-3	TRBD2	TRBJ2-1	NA	CASSRGLAGGRNEQFF	TGTGCCAGCAGCCGGGGACTAGCGGGAGGGAGAAATGAGCAGTTCTTC
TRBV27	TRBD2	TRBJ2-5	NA	CASSLAGGPVPETQYF	TGTGCCAGCAGTTTAGCGGGGGGGCCAGTCCCGGAGACCCAGTACTTC
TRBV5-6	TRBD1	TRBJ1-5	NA	CASSLKGASQPQHF	TGTGCCAGCAGCCTTAAGGGGGCGAGTCAGCCCCAGCATTTT
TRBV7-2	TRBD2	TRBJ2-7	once	CASSSLAGNYEQYF	TGTGCCAGCAGCTCCCTAGCGGGTAACTACGAGCAGTACTTC
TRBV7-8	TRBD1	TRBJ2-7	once	CASSGGQGPSYEQYF	TGTGCCAGCAGCGGAGGACAGGGACCCTCCTACGAGCAGTACTTC